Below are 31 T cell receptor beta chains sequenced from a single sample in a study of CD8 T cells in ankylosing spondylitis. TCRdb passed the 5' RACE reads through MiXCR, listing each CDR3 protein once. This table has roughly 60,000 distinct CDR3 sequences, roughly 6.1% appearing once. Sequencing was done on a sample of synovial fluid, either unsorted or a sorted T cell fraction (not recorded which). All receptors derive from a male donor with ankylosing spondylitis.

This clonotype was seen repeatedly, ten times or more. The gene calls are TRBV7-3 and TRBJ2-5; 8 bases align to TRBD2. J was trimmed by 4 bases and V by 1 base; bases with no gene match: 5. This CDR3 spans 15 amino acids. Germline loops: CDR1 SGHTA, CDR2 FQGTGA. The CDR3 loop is CASSLNPAGVETQYF. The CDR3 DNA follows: TGTGCCAGCAGCTTAAACCCAGCGGGAGTAGAGACCCAGTACTTC.

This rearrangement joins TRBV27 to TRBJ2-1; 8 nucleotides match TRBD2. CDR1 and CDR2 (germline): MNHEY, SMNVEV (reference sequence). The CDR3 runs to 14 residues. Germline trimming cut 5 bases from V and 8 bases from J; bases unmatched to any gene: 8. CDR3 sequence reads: CASSRWAGGHEQFF. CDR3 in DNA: TGTGCCAGCAGTCGATGGGCGGGAGGCCATGAGCAGTTCTTC.

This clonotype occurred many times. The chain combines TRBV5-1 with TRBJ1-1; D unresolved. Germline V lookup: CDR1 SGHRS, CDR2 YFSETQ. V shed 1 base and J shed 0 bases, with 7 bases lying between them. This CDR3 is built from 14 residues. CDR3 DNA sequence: TGCGCCAGCAGCTTGTACGGACTGAACACTGAAGCTTTCTTT. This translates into CASSLYGLNTEAFF.

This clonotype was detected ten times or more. The CDR3 protein is CASSQLAGGRDTQYF. CDR3 in DNA: TGTGCCAGCAGCCAACTAGCGGGAGGGAGGGATACGCAGTATTTT. This chain joins TRBV4-2 and TRBJ2-3, with 12 positions matching TRBD2. CDR1 is LGHNA, CDR2 YNFKEQ, per germline. V was clipped by 2 bases and J by 6 bases; unmatched bases: 3. The CDR3 sequence is 15 residues long.

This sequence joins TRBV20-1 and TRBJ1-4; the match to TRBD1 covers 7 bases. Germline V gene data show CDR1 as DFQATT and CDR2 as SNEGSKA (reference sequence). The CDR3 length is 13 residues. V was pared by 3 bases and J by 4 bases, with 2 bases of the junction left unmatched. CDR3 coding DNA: TGCAGTGCTAGCCGGGACAGTAATGAAAAACTGTTTTTT. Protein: CSASRDSNEKLFF.

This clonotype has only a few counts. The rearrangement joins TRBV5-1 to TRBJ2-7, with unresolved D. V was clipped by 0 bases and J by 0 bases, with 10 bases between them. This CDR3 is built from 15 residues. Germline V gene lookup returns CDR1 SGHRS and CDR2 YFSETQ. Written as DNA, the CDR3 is TGCGCCAGCAGCTTGGTGTCCCCGGGCTCCTACGAGCAGTACTTC. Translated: CASSLVSPGSYEQYF.

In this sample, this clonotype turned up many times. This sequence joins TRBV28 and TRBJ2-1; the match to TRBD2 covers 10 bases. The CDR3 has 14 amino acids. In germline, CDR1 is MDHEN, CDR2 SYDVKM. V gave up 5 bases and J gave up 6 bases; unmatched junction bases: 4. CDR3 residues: CASSSGRGRNEQFF. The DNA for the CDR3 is TGTGCCAGCAGTAGCGGGAGGGGTCGCAATGAGCAGTTCTTC.

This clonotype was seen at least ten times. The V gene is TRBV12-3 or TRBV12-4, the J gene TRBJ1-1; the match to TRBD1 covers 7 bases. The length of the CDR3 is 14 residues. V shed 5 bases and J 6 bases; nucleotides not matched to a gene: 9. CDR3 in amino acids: CASSLDRELSEAFF. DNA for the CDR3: TGTGCCAGCAGTCTTGACAGGGAGCTCTCTGAAGCTTTCTTT.

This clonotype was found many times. The CDR3, as DNA: TGTGCCAGCAGCGGGGCTAGCGGGAGAATAGAGCAGTTCTTC. This encodes CASSGASGRIEQFF. The chain joins TRBV11-3 to TRBJ2-1, with 10 bases identical to TRBD2. With V trimmed by 5 bases and J by 10 bases, 8 bases remained unmatched. Germline V lookup: CDR1 SGHNT, CDR2 YENEEA. This CDR3 is 14 amino acids long.

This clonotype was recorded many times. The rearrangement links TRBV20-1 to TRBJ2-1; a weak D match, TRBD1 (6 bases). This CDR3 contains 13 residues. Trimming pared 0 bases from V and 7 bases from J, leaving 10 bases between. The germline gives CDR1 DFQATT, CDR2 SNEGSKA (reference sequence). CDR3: CSAREDRWNEQFF. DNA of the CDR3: TGCAGTGCTAGAGAGGACAGATGGAATGAGCAGTTCTTC.

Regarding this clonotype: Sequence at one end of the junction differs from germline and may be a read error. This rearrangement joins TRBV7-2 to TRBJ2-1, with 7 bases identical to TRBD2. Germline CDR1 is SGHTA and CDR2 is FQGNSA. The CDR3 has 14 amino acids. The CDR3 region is CAGSLWRERNEQFF. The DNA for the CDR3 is TGTGCCGGCAGCTTATGGCGGGAGAGGAATGAGCAGTTCTTC.

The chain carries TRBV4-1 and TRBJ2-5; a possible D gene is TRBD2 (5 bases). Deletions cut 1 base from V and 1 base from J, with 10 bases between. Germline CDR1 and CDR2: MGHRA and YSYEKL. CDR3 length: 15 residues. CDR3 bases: TGCGCCAGCAGCCAAGTGGGGAGCACCCAAGAGACCCAGTACTTC. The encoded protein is CASSQVGSTQETQYF.

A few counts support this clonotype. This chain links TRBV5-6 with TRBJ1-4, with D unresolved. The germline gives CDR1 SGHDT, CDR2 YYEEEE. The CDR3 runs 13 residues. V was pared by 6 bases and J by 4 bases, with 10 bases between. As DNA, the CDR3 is TGTGCCAGCATGACGGGCCTTAATGAAAAACTGTTTTTT. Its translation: CASMTGLNEKLFF.

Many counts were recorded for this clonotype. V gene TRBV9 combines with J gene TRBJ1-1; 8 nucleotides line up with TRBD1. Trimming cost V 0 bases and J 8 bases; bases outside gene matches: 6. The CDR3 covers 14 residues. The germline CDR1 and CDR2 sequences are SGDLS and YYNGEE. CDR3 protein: CASSVVAGGAEAFF. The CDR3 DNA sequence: TGTGCCAGCAGCGTAGTCGCAGGGGGCGCGGAAGCTTTCTTT.

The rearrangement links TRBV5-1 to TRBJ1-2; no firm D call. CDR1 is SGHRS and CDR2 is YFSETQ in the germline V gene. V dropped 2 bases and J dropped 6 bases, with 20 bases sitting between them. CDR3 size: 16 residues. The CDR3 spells CASSFGGSSGDNGYTF. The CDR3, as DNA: TGCGCCAGCAGCTTTGGTGGAAGTAGTGGCGACAATGGCTACACCTTC. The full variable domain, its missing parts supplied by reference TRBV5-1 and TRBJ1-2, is KAGVTQTPRYLIKTRGQQVTLSCSPISGHRSVSWYQQTPGQGLQFLFEYFSETQRNKGNFPGRFSGRQFSNSRSEMNVSTLELGDSALYLCASSFGGSSGDNGYTFGSGTRLTVV.

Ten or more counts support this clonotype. The CDR3 reads CAWRRGETQYF. As DNA, the CDR3 is TGTGCCTGGAGGAGGGGTGAGACCCAGTACTTC. J is TRBJ2-5 and V is TRBV30; the D gene could be TRBD1 or TRBD2 (5 bases each). V lost 3 bases and J 5 bases, leaving 7 bases between the germline ends. The CDR3 runs to 11 residues. CDR1 GTSNPN and CDR2 SVGIG come from the germline V gene (reference sequence).

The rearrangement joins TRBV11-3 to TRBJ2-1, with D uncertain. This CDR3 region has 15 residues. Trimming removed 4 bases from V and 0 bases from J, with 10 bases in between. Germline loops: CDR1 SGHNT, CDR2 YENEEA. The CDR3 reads CASSSSTSSYNEQFF. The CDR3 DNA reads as TGTGCCAGCAGCTCCTCTACGAGCTCCTACAATGAGCAGTTCTTC.

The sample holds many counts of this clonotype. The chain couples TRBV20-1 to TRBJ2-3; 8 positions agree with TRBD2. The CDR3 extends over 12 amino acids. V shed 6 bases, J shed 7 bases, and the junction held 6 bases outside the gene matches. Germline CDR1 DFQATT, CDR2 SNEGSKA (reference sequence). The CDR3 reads CSAPGGGYTQYF. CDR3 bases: TGCAGTGCCCCGGGGGGGGGTTATACGCAGTATTTT.

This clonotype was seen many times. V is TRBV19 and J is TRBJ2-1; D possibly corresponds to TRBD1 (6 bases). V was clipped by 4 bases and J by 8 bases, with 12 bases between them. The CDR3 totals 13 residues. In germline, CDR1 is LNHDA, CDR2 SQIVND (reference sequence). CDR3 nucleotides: TGTGCCAGTAGTAAGCAGGGGAAAGATGAGCAGTTCTTC. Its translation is CASSKQGKDEQFF.

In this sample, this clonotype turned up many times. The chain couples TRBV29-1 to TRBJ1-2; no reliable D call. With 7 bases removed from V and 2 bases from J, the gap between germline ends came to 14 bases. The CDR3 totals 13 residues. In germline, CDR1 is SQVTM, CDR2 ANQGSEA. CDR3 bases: TGCAGCGGTACAATGGAGGCCAACTATGGCTACACCTTC. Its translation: CSGTMEANYGYTF.

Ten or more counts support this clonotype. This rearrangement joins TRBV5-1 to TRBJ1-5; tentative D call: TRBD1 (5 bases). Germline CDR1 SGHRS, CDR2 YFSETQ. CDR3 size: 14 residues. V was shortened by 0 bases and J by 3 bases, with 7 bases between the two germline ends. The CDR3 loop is CASSLGGYNQPQHF. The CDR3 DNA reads TGCGCCAGCAGCTTGGGGGGCTACAATCAGCCCCAGCATTTT.

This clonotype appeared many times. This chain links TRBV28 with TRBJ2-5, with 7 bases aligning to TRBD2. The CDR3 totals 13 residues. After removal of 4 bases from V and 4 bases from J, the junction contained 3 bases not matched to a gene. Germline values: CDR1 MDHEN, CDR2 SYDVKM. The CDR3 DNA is TGTGCCAGCAGTTCTGGGGGGGGAGAGACCCAGTACTTC. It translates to CASSSGGGETQYF.

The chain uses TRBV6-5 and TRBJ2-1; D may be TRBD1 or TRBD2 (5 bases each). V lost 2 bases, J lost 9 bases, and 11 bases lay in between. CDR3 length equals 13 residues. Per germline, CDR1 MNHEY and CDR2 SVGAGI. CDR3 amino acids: CASSYVRGLEQFF. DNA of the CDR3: TGTGCCAGCAGTTACGTGAGGGGTCTTGAGCAGTTCTTC.

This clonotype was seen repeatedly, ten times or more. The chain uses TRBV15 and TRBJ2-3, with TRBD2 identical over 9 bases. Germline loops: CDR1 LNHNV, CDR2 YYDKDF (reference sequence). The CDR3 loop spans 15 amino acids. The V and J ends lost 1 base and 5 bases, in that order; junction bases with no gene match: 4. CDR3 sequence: CATSRVSGRGDTQYF. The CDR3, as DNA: TGTGCCACCAGCAGAGTTAGCGGGAGAGGAGATACGCAGTATTTT.

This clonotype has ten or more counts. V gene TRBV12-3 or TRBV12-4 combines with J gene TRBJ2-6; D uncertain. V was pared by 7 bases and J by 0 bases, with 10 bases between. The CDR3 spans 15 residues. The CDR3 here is CASNTPYSGANVLTF. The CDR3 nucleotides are TGTGCCAGCAACACTCCCTACTCTGGGGCCAACGTCCTGACTTTC.

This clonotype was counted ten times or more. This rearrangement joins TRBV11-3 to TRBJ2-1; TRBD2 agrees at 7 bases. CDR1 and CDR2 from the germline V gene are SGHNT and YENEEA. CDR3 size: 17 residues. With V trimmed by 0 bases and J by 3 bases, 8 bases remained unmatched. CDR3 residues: CASSLDSGTTFYNEQFF. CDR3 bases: TGTGCCAGCAGCTTAGATTCCGGGACTACCTTCTACAATGAGCAGTTCTTC.

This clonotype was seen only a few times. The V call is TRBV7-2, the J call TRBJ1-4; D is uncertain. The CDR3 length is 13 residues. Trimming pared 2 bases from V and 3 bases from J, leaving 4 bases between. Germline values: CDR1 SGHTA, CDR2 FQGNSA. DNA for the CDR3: TGTGCCAGCAGCTTACGGGCTAATGAAAAACTGTTTTTT. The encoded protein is CASSLRANEKLFF.

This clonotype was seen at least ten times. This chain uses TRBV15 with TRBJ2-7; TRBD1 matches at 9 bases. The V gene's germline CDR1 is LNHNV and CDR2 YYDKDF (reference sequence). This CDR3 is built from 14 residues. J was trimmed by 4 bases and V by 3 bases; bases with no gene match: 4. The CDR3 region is CATSRDRGWYEQYF. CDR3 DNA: TGTGCCACCAGCAGGGACAGGGGATGGTACGAGCAGTACTTC. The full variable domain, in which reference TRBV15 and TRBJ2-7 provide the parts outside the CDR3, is DAMVIQNPRYQVTQFGKPVTLSCSQTLNHNVMYWYQQKSSQAPKLLFHYYDKDFNNEADTPDNFQSRRPNTSFCFLDIRSPGLGDTAMYLCATSRDRGWYEQYFGPGTRLTVT.

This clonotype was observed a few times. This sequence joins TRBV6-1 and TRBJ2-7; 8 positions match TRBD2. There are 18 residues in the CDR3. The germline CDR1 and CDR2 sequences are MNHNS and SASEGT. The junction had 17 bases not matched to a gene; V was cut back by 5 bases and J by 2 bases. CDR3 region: CASSTRAAGGLRPYEQYF. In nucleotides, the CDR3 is TGTGCCAGCAGTACCCGGGCCGCGGGAGGACTACGACCCTACGAGCAGTACTTC.

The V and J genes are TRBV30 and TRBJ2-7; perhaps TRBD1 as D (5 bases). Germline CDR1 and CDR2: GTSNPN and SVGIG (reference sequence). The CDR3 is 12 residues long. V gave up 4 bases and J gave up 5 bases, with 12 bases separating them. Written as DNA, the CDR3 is TGTGCCTGGACAGGGAACAAGGACGAGCAGTACTTC. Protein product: CAWTGNKDEQYF.

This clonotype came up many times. This CDR3 reads CAKREGAGELFF. CDR3 nucleotide sequence: TGTGCCAAGCGGGAGGGGGCCGGGGAGCTGTTTTTT. V gene TRBV30 combines with J gene TRBJ2-2; 10 nucleotides align to TRBD2. CDR1 is GTSNPN and CDR2 is SVGIG in the germline V gene (reference sequence). V dropped 8 bases and J dropped 6; count of bases not matched to a gene: 3. CDR3 length: 12 amino acids. Together with reference TRBV30 and TRBJ2-2, the CDR3 gives the full variable domain: SQTIHQWPATLVQPVGSPLSLECTVEGTSNPNLYWYRQAAGRGLQLLFYSVGIGQISSEVPQNLSASRPQDRQFILSSKKLLLSDSGFYLCAKREGAGELFFGEGSRLTVL.